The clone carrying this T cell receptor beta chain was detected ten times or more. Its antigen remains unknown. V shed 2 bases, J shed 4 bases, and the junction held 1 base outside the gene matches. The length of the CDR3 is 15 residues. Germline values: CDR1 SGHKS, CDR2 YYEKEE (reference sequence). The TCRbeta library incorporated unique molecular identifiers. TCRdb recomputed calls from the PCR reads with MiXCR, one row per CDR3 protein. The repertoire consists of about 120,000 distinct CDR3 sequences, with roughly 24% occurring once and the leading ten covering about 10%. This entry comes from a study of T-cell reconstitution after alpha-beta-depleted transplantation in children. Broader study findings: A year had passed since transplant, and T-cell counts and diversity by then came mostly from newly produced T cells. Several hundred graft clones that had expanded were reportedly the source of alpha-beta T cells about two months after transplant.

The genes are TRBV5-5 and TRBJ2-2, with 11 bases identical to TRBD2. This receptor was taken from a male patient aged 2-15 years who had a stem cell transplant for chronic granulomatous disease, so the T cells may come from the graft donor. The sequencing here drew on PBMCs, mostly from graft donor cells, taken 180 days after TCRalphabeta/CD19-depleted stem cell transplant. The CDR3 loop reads CASSLLAGATGELFF. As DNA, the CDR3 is TGTGCCAGCAGCTTACTAGCGGGAGCCACCGGGGAGCTGTTTTTT.